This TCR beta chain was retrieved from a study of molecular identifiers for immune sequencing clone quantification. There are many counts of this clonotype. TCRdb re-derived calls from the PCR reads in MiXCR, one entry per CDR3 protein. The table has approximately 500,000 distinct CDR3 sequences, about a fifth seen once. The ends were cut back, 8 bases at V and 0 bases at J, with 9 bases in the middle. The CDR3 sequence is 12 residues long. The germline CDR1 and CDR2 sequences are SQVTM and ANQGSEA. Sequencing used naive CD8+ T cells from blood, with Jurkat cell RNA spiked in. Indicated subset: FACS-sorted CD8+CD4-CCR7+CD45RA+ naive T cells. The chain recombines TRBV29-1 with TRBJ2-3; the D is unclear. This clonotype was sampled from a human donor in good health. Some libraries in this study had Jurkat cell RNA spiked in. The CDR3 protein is CSIHGSTDTQYF. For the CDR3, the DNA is TGCAGCATACACGGGAGCACAGATACGCAGTATTTT.